These T cell receptor beta chains were read from a single sample in a study of T cells in Graves' hyperthyroidism and ophthalmopathy. TCRdb recomputed calls from the multiplex PCR reads with MiXCR, one row per CDR3 protein. The sample holds around 300,000 distinct CDR3 sequences, about 25% seen once. The sample comprised blood. The receptor source for this set is a man between 35 and 55 years old with Graves' hyperthyroidism that later progressed to Graves' ophthalmopathy. The CDR3 runs from the conserved cysteine through the conserved F or W. Fields, in order: D gene, clone size, J gene, V gene, CDR3 DNA, CDR3 protein. A D gene is named only where the DNA matches it firmly. The size of a clone is reported for some rows only, either as once, few or many, or as a class for expanded clones.

>-|many|TRBJ1-3|TRBV7-3
TGTGCCAGCAGCTCTGATTGGGGCCCTGGAAACACCATATATTTT
CASSSDWGPGNTIYF
>-|many|TRBJ1-2|TRBV27
TGTGCCAGCAGTACAACAGGGATCTATGGCTACACCTTC
CASSTTGIYGYTF
>-|many|TRBJ1-3|TRBV19
TGTGCCAGTAGTATGTCGGCCCTCTCCCTCTCTGGAAACACCATATATTTT
CASSMSALSLSGNTIYF
>TRBD2|many|TRBJ2-2|TRBV20-1
TGCAGTGCGCCGACTGGGGGGGGCGGGGAGCTGTTTTTT
CSAPTGGGGELFF
>-|many|TRBJ2-2|TRBV12-3/TRBV12-4
TGTGCCAGCAGCCCACGGCGGGATGGAACCGGGGAGCTGTTTTTT
CASSPRRDGTGELFF
>-|many|TRBJ1-5|TRBV2
TGTGCCAGTCGGACAGATAGCAATCAGCCCCAGCATTTT
CASRTDSNQPQHF
>TRBD1|many|TRBJ2-2|TRBV5-6
TGTGCCACCAGGACAGGCCCCGACACCGGGGAGCTGTTTTTT
CATRTGPDTGELFF
>-|many|TRBJ2-7|TRBV5-1
TGCGCCAGCAGCTCCAGAACCGGCCGTAACTACGAGCAGTACTTC
CASSSRTGRNYEQYF
>TRBD1|many|TRBJ1-1|TRBV20-1
TGCAGTGCTAGAGTGGGACAGGTTAACACTGAAGCTTTCTTT
CSARVGQVNTEAFF
>-|-|TRBJ2-5|TRBV28
TGTGCCAGCAGAACCGGGGGAAAAGAGACCCAGTACTTC
CASRTGGKETQYF
>-|many|TRBJ1-1|TRBV2
TGTGCCAGCAGTGTATCCCGACACGTAAGGCAGGGCGTTTCCAACACTGAAGCTTTCTTT
CASSVSRHVRQGVSNTEAFF
>TRBD2|many|TRBJ2-5|TRBV3-1
TGTGCCAGCAGCTCCGGGACTAGCGGGACCGAACCTCAAGAGACCCAGTACTTC
CASSSGTSGTEPQETQYF
>-|-|TRBJ1-5|TRBV6-1
TGTGCCAGCAGTGAGGGGAACGACGGGCCCCAGCATTTT
CASSEGNDGPQHF
>TRBD2|many|TRBJ2-4|TRBV27
TGTGCCAGCAGCAGACTAGCGGAACCCAAAAACATTCAGTACTTC
CASSRLAEPKNIQYF
>-|many|TRBJ1-1|TRBV20-1
TGCAGTGCCAGACACGGTGGGGATGAAGCTTTCTTT
CSARHGGDEAFF
>TRBD2|many|TRBJ2-7|TRBV5-1
TGCGCCAGCAGCTTGGACGACCCTCGGGGACTAGCGGGTGAGCAGTACTTC
CASSLDDPRGLAGEQYF
>-|many|TRBJ1-5|TRBV6-5
TGTGCCAGCAGCTCAGGGGTCCGGACGGGCAATCAGCCCCAGCATTTT
CASSSGVRTGNQPQHF
>-|-|TRBJ2-7|TRBV4-1
TGCGCCAGCAGCCAAGAGGTTGACGGATCCGAGCAGTACTTC
CASSQEVDGSEQYF
>TRBD1|-|TRBJ1-2|TRBV7-3
TGTGCCAGCAGCTTTTTTGGACAGGGGGGCAACTATGGCTACACCTTC
CASSFFGQGGNYGYTF
>-|-|TRBJ1-2|TRBV5-1
TGCGCCAGCAGCTGGGACACATCCTCCTATGGCTACACCTTC
CASSWDTSSYGYTF
>-|many|TRBJ2-7|TRBV20-1
TGCAGTGCTAGAGTAGCGGAGGGAGCCTACGAGCAGTACTTC
CSARVAEGAYEQYF
>-|many|TRBJ1-5|TRBV30
TGTGCCCCCAGACGGGCAGTTAGCAATCAGCCCCAGCATTTT
CAPRRAVSNQPQHF
>-|-|TRBJ2-7|TRBV20-1
TGCAGTGCAAACCGACAGGACCCATCCTACGAGCAGTACTTC
CSANRQDPSYEQYF
>-|many|TRBJ1-1|TRBV6-1
TGTGCCATCTACCCGGGGATCATGAACACTGAAGCTTTCTTT
CAIYPGIMNTEAFF
>-|-|TRBJ1-1|TRBV12-3/TRBV12-4
TGTGCCAGCAGTTTCGGAGGGGCGAGGAACACTGAAGCTTTCTTT
CASSFGGARNTEAFF
>-|-|TRBJ1-1|TRBV12-3/TRBV12-4
TGTGCCAGCAGTTCGGACAGCTCTGAAGCTTTCTTT
CASSSDSSEAFF
>-|-|TRBJ1-1|TRBV11-2
TGTGCCAGCAGCTTAGACCGGGCCAAAGCTTTCTTT
CASSLDRAKAFF
>-|-|TRBJ2-2|TRBV11-1
TGTGCCAGCAGCTTATGGACGGCCGGGGAGCTGTTTTTT
CASSLWTAGELFF
>-|many|TRBJ1-5|TRBV12-3/TRBV12-4
TGTGCCAGCAGTGCCTCAGGGCAGCCCCAGCATTTT
CASSASGQPQHF
>TRBD2|-|TRBJ2-5|TRBV7-8
TGTGCCAGCTCGTTTGGCGGGGGGCAAGAGACCCAGTACTTC
CASSFGGGQETQYF
>-|-|TRBJ2-7|TRBV6-5
TGTGCCAGCAGTTACCCCGGAGGGGAGCAGTACTTC
CASSYPGGEQYF
>TRBD2|many|TRBJ2-7|TRBV10-2
TGCGCCAGCAGTGAGTCTGCCCTGGGACTAGCGGGGCCTGAGCAGTACTTC
CASSESALGLAGPEQYF
>TRBD2|many|TRBJ2-7|TRBV6-5
TGTGCCAGCTTGAGAGCTAGCGGTAACTACGAGCAGTACTTC
CASLRASGNYEQYF
>-|-|TRBJ1-5|TRBV29-1
TGCAGCCCCCTTTGGCCCAGCAATCAGCCCCAGCATTTT
CSPLWPSNQPQHF
>-|-|TRBJ2-7|TRBV6-5
TGTGCCAGCAGTTACAGGAGGGCTTACGAGCAGTACTTC
CASSYRRAYEQYF
>-|many|TRBJ2-2|TRBV12-3/TRBV12-4
TGTGCCAGCAGTTTCGTCTCGTTTTGGCGGACCGGGGAGCTGTTTTTT
CASSFVSFWRTGELFF
>TRBD1|-|TRBJ1-5|TRBV6-2/TRBV6-3
TGTGCCAGCAGTTACACTGCAGGGGGTCAGCCCCAGCATTTT
CASSYTAGGQPQHF
>-|many|TRBJ1-2|TRBV27
TGTGCCAGGGACCCGGGCGGAGCCGCCCAGTTTAATAACTATGGCTACACCTTC
CARDPGGAAQFNNYGYTF
>-|many|TRBJ2-7|TRBV4-1
TGCGCCAGCAGCCAAGATGCAGGGGCCCATCTCACCTACGAGCAGTACTTC
CASSQDAGAHLTYEQYF
>TRBD1|many|TRBJ1-2|TRBV5-5
TGTGCCAGCAGCCGAGCAGGGGGCGCTGACTATGGCTACACCTTC
CASSRAGGADYGYTF
>-|many|TRBJ2-7|TRBV5-6
TGTGCCAGCAGCTTGGTGGGGGGTTGGGTGAAGTACTTC
CASSLVGGWVKYF
>TRBD1|-|TRBJ1-1|TRBV6-1
TGTGCCAGCAGTGAAGTGGGACAGGACACTGAAGCTTTCTTT
CASSEVGQDTEAFF
>-|-|TRBJ2-4|TRBV4-1
TGCACCAGCAGCCAACTCCCTCCCAAATTGCGGGGAACGAAAAACATTCAGTACTTC
CTSSQLPPKLRGTKNIQYF
>-|many|TRBJ2-7|TRBV10-3
TGTGCCATCAGTGAGTTCGGGTCCTCCTACGAGCAGTACTTC
CAISEFGSSYEQYF
>-|many|TRBJ2-7|TRBV30
TGTGCCTGGATAGGGGACCATGGGCGGCACGAGCAGTACTTC
CAWIGDHGRHEQYF
>-|-|TRBJ1-1|TRBV20-1
TGCAGTGCTGGTTCGAGACAGAGGAACACTGAAGCTTTCTTT
CSAGSRQRNTEAFF
>TRBD1|many|TRBJ1-5|TRBV3-1
TGTGCCAGCAGCCAACGGACAGGGAGCAATCAGCCCCAGCATTTT
CASSQRTGSNQPQHF
>-|-|TRBJ2-5|TRBV7-2
TGTGCCAGCAGCTTAGCGGGACAACCTGAAGAGACCCAGTACTTC
CASSLAGQPEETQYF
>-|-|TRBJ1-2|TRBV27
TGTGCCAGCAGTTCCAGGGGAATTGACTATGGCTACACCTTC
CASSSRGIDYGYTF